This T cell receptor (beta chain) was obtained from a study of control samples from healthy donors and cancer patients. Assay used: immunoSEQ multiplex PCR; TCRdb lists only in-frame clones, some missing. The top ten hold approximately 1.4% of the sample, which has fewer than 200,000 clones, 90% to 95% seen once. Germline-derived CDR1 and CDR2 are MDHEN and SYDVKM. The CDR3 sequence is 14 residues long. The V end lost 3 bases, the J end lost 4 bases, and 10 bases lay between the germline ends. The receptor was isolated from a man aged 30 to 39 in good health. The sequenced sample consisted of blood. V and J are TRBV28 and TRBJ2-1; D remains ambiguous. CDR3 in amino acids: CASSFPGRYNEQFF. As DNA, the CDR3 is TGTGCCAGCAGTTTCCCTGGACGGTACAATGAGCAGTTCTTC. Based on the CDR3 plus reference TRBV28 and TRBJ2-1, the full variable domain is DVKVTQSSRYLVKRTGEKVFLECVQDMDHENMFWYRQDPGLGLRLIYFSYDVKMKEKGDIPEGYSVSREKKERFSLILESASTNQTSMYLCASSFPGRYNEQFFGPGTRLTVL.